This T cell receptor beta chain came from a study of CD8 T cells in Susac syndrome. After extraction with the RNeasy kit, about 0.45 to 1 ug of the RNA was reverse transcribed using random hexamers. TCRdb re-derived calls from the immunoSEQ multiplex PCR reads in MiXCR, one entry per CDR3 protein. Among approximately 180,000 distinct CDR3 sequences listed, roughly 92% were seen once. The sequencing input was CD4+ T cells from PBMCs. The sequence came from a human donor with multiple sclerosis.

The CDR3 region has the DNA TGTGCCAGCAGTTACCGCCCGCTGCGCCAAACTGGAAACACCATATATTTT. Translating it yields CASSYRPLRQTGNTIYF. This chain connects TRBV6-5 to TRBJ1-3, with D unclear. Deletions cut 2 bases from V and 2 bases from J, with 16 bases between. Germline V gene lookup returns CDR1 MNHEY and CDR2 SVGAGI. This CDR3 contains 17 residues.